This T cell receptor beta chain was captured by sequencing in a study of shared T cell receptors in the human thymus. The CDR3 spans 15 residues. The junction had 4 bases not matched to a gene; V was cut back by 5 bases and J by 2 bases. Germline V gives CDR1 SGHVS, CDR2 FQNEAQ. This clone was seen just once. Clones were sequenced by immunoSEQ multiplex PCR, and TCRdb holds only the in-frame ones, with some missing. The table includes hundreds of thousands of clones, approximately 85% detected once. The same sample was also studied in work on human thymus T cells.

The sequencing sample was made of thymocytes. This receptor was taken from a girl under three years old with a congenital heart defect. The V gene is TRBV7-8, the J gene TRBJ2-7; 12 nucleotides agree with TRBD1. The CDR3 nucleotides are TGTGCCAGCAGCGGCCGGGACAGGGGGCCCTACGAGCAGTACTTC. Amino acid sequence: CASSGRDRGPYEQYF.